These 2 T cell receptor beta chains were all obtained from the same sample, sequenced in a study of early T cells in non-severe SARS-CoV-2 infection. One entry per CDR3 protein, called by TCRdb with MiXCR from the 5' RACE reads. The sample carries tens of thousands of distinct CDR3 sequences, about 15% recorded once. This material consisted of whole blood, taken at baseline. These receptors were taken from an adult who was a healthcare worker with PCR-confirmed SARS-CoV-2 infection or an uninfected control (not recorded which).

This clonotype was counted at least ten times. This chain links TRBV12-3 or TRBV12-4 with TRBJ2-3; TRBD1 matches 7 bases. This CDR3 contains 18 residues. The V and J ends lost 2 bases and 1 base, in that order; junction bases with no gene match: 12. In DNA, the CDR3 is TGTGCCAGCAGTTTACCCTTTGAGCGAGGGGGCGGCACAGATACGCAGTATTTT. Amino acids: CASSLPFERGGGTDTQYF.

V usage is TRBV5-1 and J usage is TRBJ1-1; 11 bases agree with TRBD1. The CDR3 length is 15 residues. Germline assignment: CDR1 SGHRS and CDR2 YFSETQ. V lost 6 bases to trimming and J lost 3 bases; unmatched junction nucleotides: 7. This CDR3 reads CASTILGQGDTEAFF. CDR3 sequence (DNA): TGCGCCAGCACCATTCTGGGACAGGGGGACACTGAAGCTTTCTTT. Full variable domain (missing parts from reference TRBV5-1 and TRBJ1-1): KAGVTQTPRYLIKTRGQQVTLSCSPISGHRSVSWYQQTPGQGLQFLFEYFSETQRNKGNFPGRFSGRQFSNSRSEMNVSTLELGDSALYLCASTILGQGDTEAFFGQGTRLTVV.